This entry lists 2 T cell receptor beta chains sequenced from one sample in a study of blood T cells in healthy people across ages. A second about 7 to 12 cycle PCR used barcoded and J-beta primers. One entry per CDR3 protein, called by TCRdb with MiXCR from the 5' RACE reads. The sample consists of more than 750,000 distinct CDR3 sequences, about 27% of them appearing once. In addition, the sample was reused for a study of T cells of mothers and their children.

Sample: blood. The receptor set was obtained from a woman aged 40-49 years in good health.

The J gene is TRBJ2-3, the V gene TRBV5-1; 8 bases are a match to TRBD1. The CDR3 length is 15 residues. The V and J ends lost 7 bases and 3 bases, in that order; junction bases with no gene match: 10. Per germline, CDR1 SGHRS and CDR2 YFSETQ. CDR3 nucleotides: TGCGCCAGCCGCCCACGGACAGGGACTACAGATACGCAGTATTTT. Translating gives CASRPRTGTTDTQYF.

This clonotype was recorded at least ten times. This chain links TRBV3-1 with TRBJ1-5; no clear D. Trimming shortened V by 5 bases and J by 0 bases, and 14 bases separated the two germline ends. Germline lookup yields CDR1 LGHDT and CDR2 YNNKEL (reference sequence). The CDR3 spans 16 residues. Written as DNA, the CDR3 is TGTGCCAGCAGCTACTCGGTCCGATATAGCAATCAGCCCCAGCATTTT. Encoded protein: CASSYSVRYSNQPQHF. The full variable domain, completed using reference TRBV3-1 and TRBJ1-5, is DTAVSQTPKYLVTQMGNDKSIKCEQNLGHDTMYWYKQDSKKFLKIMFSYNNKELIINETVPNRFSPKSPDKAHLNLHINSLELGDSAVYFCASSYSVRYSNQPQHFGDGTRLSIL.